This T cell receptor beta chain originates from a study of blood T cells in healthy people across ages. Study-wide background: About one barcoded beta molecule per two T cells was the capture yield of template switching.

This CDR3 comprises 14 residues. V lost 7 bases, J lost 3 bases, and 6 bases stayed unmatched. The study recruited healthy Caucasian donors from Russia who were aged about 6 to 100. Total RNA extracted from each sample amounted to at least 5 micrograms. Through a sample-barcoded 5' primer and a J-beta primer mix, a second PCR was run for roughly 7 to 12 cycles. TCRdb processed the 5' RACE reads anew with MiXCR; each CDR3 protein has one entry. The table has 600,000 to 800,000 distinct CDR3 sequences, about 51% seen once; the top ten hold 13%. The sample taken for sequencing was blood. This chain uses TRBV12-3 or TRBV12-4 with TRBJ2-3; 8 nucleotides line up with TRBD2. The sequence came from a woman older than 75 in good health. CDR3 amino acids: CASTVLAATDTQYF. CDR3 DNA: TGTGCCAGCACCGTACTAGCGGCGACAGATACGCAGTATTTT.